The 21 T cell receptor beta chains below all came from one sample that was sequenced in a study of CD8 T cells in Susac syndrome. RNA in amounts of roughly 0.5 to 1 ug was reverse transcribed with random hexamers. TCRdb re-derived calls from the immunoSEQ multiplex PCR reads in MiXCR, one entry per CDR3 protein. The sample gives approximately 170,000 distinct CDR3 sequences, roughly 94% of which show up once; approximately 0.075% is in the top ten. The sample was CD4+ T cells from PBMCs. The receptors were sampled from a human donor in good health.

This clonotype appeared a single time. V is TRBV6-6 and J is TRBJ2-1, with D possibly TRBD2 on 6 matching bases. The V gene lost 6 bases and the J gene lost 5 bases, with 17 bases spanning the gap. Germline CDR1 MNHNY, CDR2 SVGAGI (reference sequence). The CDR3 is 15 amino acids. CDR3 nucleotides: TGTGCCAGCAGCCGGGGACTTCTCAGGGACAATGAGCAGTTCTTC. Translation gives CASSRGLLRDNEQFF.

DNA of the CDR3: TGCAGTGCCGGGACAACAGATCTCATGCAGTATTTT. As protein: CSAGTTDLMQYF. This chain connects TRBV20-1 to TRBJ2-3; maybe TRBD1 (6 bases). The CDR3 has 12 residues. CDR1 DFQATT and CDR2 SNEGSKA come from the germline V gene (reference sequence). Trimming removed 6 bases at V and 11 bases at J, with 18 bases between.

This chain joins TRBV7-2 and TRBJ2-5, with 7 nucleotides matching TRBD2. Germline trimming cut 4 bases from V and 2 bases from J; bases unmatched to any gene: 4. The CDR3 runs to 14 residues. Germline lookup yields CDR1 SGHTA and CDR2 FQGNSA. CDR3: CASSWQRGQETQYF. The CDR3 coding sequence is TGTGCCAGCAGCTGGCAGCGGGGACAAGAGACCCAGTACTTC.

The J gene is TRBJ2-6, the V gene TRBV9; D is unclear. The CDR3 consists of 16 residues. V shed 1 base and J shed 4 bases, with 12 bases lying between them. Germline CDR1 is SGDLS and CDR2 is YYNGEE. The CDR3 sequence: CASSVIQGSGANVLTF. The CDR3 DNA sequence: TGTGCCAGCAGCGTAATTCAAGGGTCCGGGGCCAACGTCCTGACTTTC.

The gene calls are TRBV9 and TRBJ2-7; 8 bases match TRBD1. V trimming: 4 bases; J trimming: 2 bases; junction bases outside the gene matches: 8. This CDR3 contains 15 residues. Germline CDR1 and CDR2: SGDLS and YYNGEE. This CDR3 reads CASSPDPGGAYEQYF. The DNA for the CDR3 is TGTGCCAGCAGCCCGGACCCAGGGGGCGCCTACGAGCAGTACTTC.

This chain joins TRBV10-3 and TRBJ2-7, with D tentatively TRBD1 (6 bases). The CDR3 loop spans 14 amino acids. Germline V CDR1 and CDR2: ENHRY, SYGVKD. The V end lost 2 bases, the J end lost 1 base, and 9 bases lay between the germline ends. The chain's CDR3 is CAISEDRISYEQYF. DNA of the CDR3: TGTGCCATCAGTGAGGACAGGATATCCTACGAGCAGTACTTC.

The chain joins TRBV6-5 to TRBJ1-1, with 9 bases matching TRBD1. Germline loops: CDR1 MNHEY, CDR2 SVGAGI. This CDR3 has 15 amino acids. Trimming took 5 bases from V and 0 from J; bases not matched to a gene: 4. CDR3 region: CASSRQGGMNTEAFF. CDR3 DNA: TGTGCCAGCAGTCGACAGGGGGGGATGAACACTGAAGCTTTCTTT.

The chain carries TRBV18 and TRBJ1-3; D unresolved. This CDR3 contains 13 residues. Germline V gene lookup returns CDR1 KGHSH and CDR2 LQKENI. The ends were cut back, 0 bases at V and 9 bases at J, with 9 bases in the middle. The CDR3 nucleotides read TGTGCCAGCTCACCACCTCCCGGCGCCACCATATATTTT. Its translation: CASSPPPGATIYF.

The V and J genes are TRBV28 and TRBJ2-2; D tentatively reads TRBD1 or TRBD2 (5 bases each). The V end lost 6 bases, the J end lost 4 bases, and 18 bases lay between the germline ends. CDR1 and CDR2 (germline): MDHEN, SYDVKM. This CDR3 is 16 amino acids long. CDR3 protein: CASSAPGQGFTGELFF. CDR3 coding DNA: TGTGCCAGCAGCGCCCCGGGGCAGGGATTCACCGGGGAGCTGTTTTTT.

The rearrangement links TRBV25-1 to TRBJ1-3; 8 nucleotides match TRBD1. The CDR3 is made up of 14 amino acids. With V trimmed by 6 bases and J by 3 bases, 4 bases remained unmatched. Germline V gives CDR1 MGHDK, CDR2 SYGVNS. The CDR3 sequence: CASSGQGSGNTIYF. In nucleotides, the CDR3 is TGTGCCAGCAGCGGACAGGGCAGTGGAAACACCATATATTTT.

The rearrangement links TRBV5-6 to TRBJ1-4, with D tentatively TRBD1 (6 bases). V was clipped by 1 base and J by 5 bases, with 15 bases between them. Germline-derived CDR1 and CDR2 are SGHDT and YYEEEE. The CDR3 has 16 residues. This CDR3 reads CASSLNRENKNEKLFF. The CDR3 DNA sequence: TGTGCCAGCAGCTTGAACAGGGAGAATAAGAATGAAAAACTGTTTTTT.

The V gene is TRBV30, the J gene TRBJ1-5; tentatively, D is TRBD1 (5 bases). Trimming took off 0 bases at V and 2 bases at J, with 8 bases between the two ends. The germline V gene encodes CDR1 GTSNPN and CDR2 SVGIG (reference sequence). This CDR3 comprises 14 residues. CDR3 coding DNA: TGTGCCTGGAGTGTGGGGGGAGGCAATCAGCCCCAGCATTTT. Its protein is CAWSVGGGNQPQHF.

This clonotype was recorded once. The chain joins TRBV10-3 to TRBJ2-7, with a weak D call TRBD1 (5 bases). Germline V gene sequence: CDR1 ENHRY, CDR2 SYGVKD. V was shortened by 6 bases and J by 0 bases, with 15 bases between the two germline ends. The CDR3 length is 15 residues. This chain's CDR3 is CAISDPRGRSYEQYF. The CDR3 nucleotides are TGTGCCATCAGCGACCCTAGGGGCCGCTCCTACGAGCAGTACTTC.

This chain links TRBV9 with TRBJ1-5; the D gene is possibly TRBD1 (5 bases). The germline V gene encodes CDR1 SGDLS and CDR2 YYNGEE. The CDR3 runs 16 residues. Between the trimmed V and J ends, which lost 0 bases and 7 bases, there was a span of 17 bases. The CDR3 nucleotides read TGTGCCAGCAGCGTAGGGGTGGGGCAGGGTGGCCAGCCCCAGCATTTT. Translated: CASSVGVGQGGQPQHF.

This clonotype was recorded a few times. The V call is TRBV20-1, the J call TRBJ1-1, with D unresolved. CDR3 length: 13 amino acids. Trimming pared 6 bases from V and 0 bases from J, leaving 11 bases between. The germline V gene encodes CDR1 DFQATT and CDR2 SNEGSKA (reference sequence). The CDR3 DNA is TGCAGTGCGCGGACGGCCTTGAACACTGAAGCTTTCTTT. Amino acids: CSARTALNTEAFF.

The table lists this clonotype with a count of one. In DNA, the CDR3 is TGCGCCAGCAGCCCTTGGGAGTCAGGGACTTACAATGAGCAGTTCTTC. Amino acid sequence: CASSPWESGTYNEQFF. This sequence joins TRBV5-1 and TRBJ2-1, with D maybe TRBD2 (6 bases). Trimming removed 4 bases from V and 4 bases from J, with 18 bases in between. Per germline, CDR1 SGHRS and CDR2 YFSETQ. The CDR3 consists of 16 residues.

The chain uses TRBV6-5 and TRBJ1-4, with D possibly being TRBD1 (5 bases). This CDR3 spans 17 amino acids. Germline CDR1 reads MNHEY; CDR2 reads SVGAGI. With 4 bases removed from V and 0 bases from J, the gap between germline ends came to 15 bases. The CDR3 loop is CASSLGRQYATNEKLFF. The CDR3 DNA is TGTGCCAGCAGTTTGGGCAGACAGTATGCAACTAATGAAAAACTGTTTTTT.

The V call is TRBV6-4, the J call TRBJ2-1, with D unresolved. V was cut by 0 bases and J by 2 bases, with 14 bases left in between. In germline, CDR1 is MRHNA, CDR2 SNTAGT. The CDR3 is 17 residues long. CDR3 in amino acids: CASSDSPVPGPYNEQFF. DNA of the CDR3: TGTGCCAGCAGTGACTCCCCCGTTCCTGGCCCCTACAATGAGCAGTTCTTC.

The rearrangement joins TRBV7-2 to TRBJ1-2; possibly TRBD1 for D (5 bases). V lost 1 base to trimming and J lost 0 bases, with 9 bases between them. This CDR3 contains 15 residues. Germline V lookup: CDR1 SGHTA, CDR2 FQGNSA. The CDR3 bases are TGTGCCAGCAGCTTAGTTACAGGAACTAACTATGGCTACACCTTC. It codes for CASSLVTGTNYGYTF.

This chain connects TRBV7-9 to TRBJ2-7; D may be TRBD1 (6 bases). Germline CDR1 SEHNR, CDR2 FQNEAQ (reference sequence). The CDR3 sequence is 14 residues long. Trimming removed 7 bases at V and 6 bases at J, with 19 bases between. This CDR3 reads CASNPGQNDGEQYF. CDR3 nucleotides: TGTGCCAGCAACCCAGGACAGAACGATGGCGAGCAGTACTTC.

V usage is TRBV10-3 and J usage is TRBJ2-5; TRBD2 might be the D (6 bases). The CDR3 extends over 13 amino acids. The germline V gene has CDR1 ENHRY and CDR2 SYGVKD. V lost 6 bases and J lost 5, with 13 bases in between. CDR3 loop: CAISASGVETQYF. CDR3 in DNA: TGTGCCATCAGCGCTTCGGGAGTGGAGACCCAGTACTTC.